Below are 7 T cell receptor beta chains sequenced from a single sample in a study of blood T cell repertoires in COVID-19. Some clones are missing from TCRdb's copy, which holds only in-frame ones; the method was immunoSEQ multiplex PCR. The profile shows approximately 220,000 clones, 86% of them singletons. Sequenced: PBMCs or T cells enriched from blood (not recorded which). Receptor source: a woman aged 40-49 years with acute COVID-19.

V is TRBV4-1 and J is TRBJ1-1; perhaps TRBD1 as D (5 bases). The CDR3 is made up of 14 amino acids. V was pared by 0 bases and J by 8 bases, with 13 bases between. CDR1 is MGHRA, CDR2 YSYEKL, per germline. In DNA form, the CDR3 reads TGCGCCAGCAGCCAAGATGAGGTGGGGCCCGAAGCTTTCTTT. Protein product: CASSQDEVGPEAFF.

This clone was seen just once. The chain couples TRBV19 to TRBJ1-1, with 7 positions matching TRBD1. Germline V gives CDR1 LNHDA, CDR2 SQIVND (reference sequence). J was trimmed by 1 base and V by 10 bases; bases with no gene match: 6. The CDR3 consists of 13 residues. The CDR3: CAIRTGQNTEAFF. CDR3 in DNA: TGTGCCATACGGACAGGACAGAACACTGAAGCTTTCTTT. Full variable domain (rest looked up from reference TRBV19 and TRBJ1-1): DGGITQSPKYLFRKEGQNVTLSCEQNLNHDAMYWYRQDPGQGLRLIYYSQIVNDFQKGDIAEGYSVSREKKESFPLTVTSAQKNPTAFYLCAIRTGQNTEAFFGQGTRLTVV.

This chain uses TRBV7-9 with TRBJ2-5, with D unclear. The ends were cut back, 2 bases at V and 4 bases at J, with 5 bases in the middle. This CDR3 comprises 12 residues. Germline assignment: CDR1 SEHNR and CDR2 FQNEAQ (reference sequence). CDR3 DNA sequence: TGTGCCAGCAGCTTATTATTAGAGACCCAGTACTTC. Residues: CASSLLLETQYF.

This rearrangement joins TRBV20-1 to TRBJ1-4, with a possible D match to TRBD1 (6 bases). Germline loops: CDR1 DFQATT, CDR2 SNEGSKA (reference sequence). V shed 3 bases and J shed 3 bases, with 14 bases lying between them. CDR3 length: 15 amino acids. CDR3 sequence: CSASPPRGPNEKLFF. The CDR3 bases are TGCAGTGCTAGTCCGCCGCGGGGGCCTAATGAAAAACTGTTTTTT.

This clone has a handful of counts. The gene calls are TRBV3-1 (or the pseudogene TRBV3-2) and TRBJ1-4; 8 bases are a match to TRBD1. The CDR3 consists of 15 residues. The V and J ends lost 0 bases and 10 bases, in that order; junction bases with no gene match: 7. Germline CDR1 reads LGHDT; CDR2 reads YNNKEL (reference sequence). The CDR3 is CASSQDDRGYRKLFF. CDR3 coding DNA: TGTGCCAGCAGCCAAGATGACAGGGGATATCGAAAACTGTTTTTT.

The J gene is TRBJ1-1, the V gene TRBV4-3; TRBD1 agrees at 7 bases. J gave up 6 bases and V 3 bases, and 7 bases lay outside the gene matches. The CDR3 contains 14 residues. Germline V lookup: CDR1 LGHNA, CDR2 YSLEER. CDR3 sequence: CASSQYRGGPEAFF. Written as DNA, the CDR3 is TGCGCCAGCAGCCAGTACAGGGGAGGCCCTGAAGCTTTCTTT.

With regard to this clone: Other DNA sequences within the sample encode an identical CDR3. The chain has TRBV19 and TRBJ1-1; 8 bases fit TRBD1. Germline V gives CDR1 LNHDA, CDR2 SQIVND (reference sequence). The CDR3 is 15 residues long. The ends lost 5 bases at V and 0 bases at J; junction bases unmatched: 5. DNA for the CDR3: TGTGCCAGTAGTCTAGGACAGGGATTGAACACTGAAGCTTTCTTT. Amino acid sequence: CASSLGQGLNTEAFF.